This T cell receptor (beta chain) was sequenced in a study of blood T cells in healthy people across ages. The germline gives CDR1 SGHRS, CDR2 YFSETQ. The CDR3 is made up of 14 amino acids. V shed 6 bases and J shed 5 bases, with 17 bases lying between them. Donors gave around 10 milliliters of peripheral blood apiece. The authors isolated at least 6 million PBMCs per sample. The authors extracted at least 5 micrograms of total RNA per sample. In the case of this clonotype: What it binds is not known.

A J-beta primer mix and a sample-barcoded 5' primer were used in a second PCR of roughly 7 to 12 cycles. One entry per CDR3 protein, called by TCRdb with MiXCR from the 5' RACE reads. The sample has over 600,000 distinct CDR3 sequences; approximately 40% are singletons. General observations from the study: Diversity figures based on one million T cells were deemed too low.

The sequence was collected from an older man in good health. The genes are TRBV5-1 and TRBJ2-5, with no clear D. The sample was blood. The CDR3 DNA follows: TGCGCCAGCAAGTCGGTGAACTCGAAGGAGACCCAGTACTTC. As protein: CASKSVNSKETQYF.